What follows are 17 T cell receptor beta chains derived from one specimen sequenced in a study of blood T cell repertoires in COVID-19. Using immunoSEQ multiplex PCR, the repertoire was profiled, and TCRdb retains in-frame clones only, with some absent. Of 200,000 to 300,000 clones listed, about nine tenths are singletons. The sample comprised peripheral blood. The source of these receptors is a woman aged 40 to 50 who had recovered from COVID-19.

This clone came up a few times. The chain combines TRBV20-1 with TRBJ1-2; weak D call: TRBD1 (5 bases). The length of the CDR3 is 14 residues. Deletions cut 3 bases from V and 9 bases from J, with 20 bases between. Per germline, CDR1 DFQATT and CDR2 SNEGSKA (reference sequence). The CDR3 DNA reads TGCAGTGCTAGTAGGGGACTCCAGAAAAGAAGCTACACCTTC. Its translation: CSASRGLQKRSYTF.

The chain is built from TRBV4-1 and TRBJ2-1; 10 positions match TRBD2. Trimming took 3 bases from V and 3 from J; bases not matched to a gene: 5. The germline CDR1 and CDR2 sequences are MGHRA and YSYEKL. This CDR3 comprises 16 residues. The CDR3 sequence: CASSQASGGLYNEQFF. The CDR3 nucleotides read TGCGCCAGCAGCCAGGCTAGCGGGGGCCTCTACAATGAGCAGTTCTTC.

This chain links TRBV6-5 with TRBJ2-2, with TRBD2 as a possible D gene (5 bases). Trimming left V 7 bases short and J 0 bases short, with 12 bases between. Germline V CDR1 and CDR2: MNHEY, SVGAGI. CDR3 size: 15 residues. CDR3 protein: CASTRSGTNTGELFF. The CDR3 nucleotides read TGTGCCAGCACCCGATCGGGGACGAACACCGGGGAGCTGTTTTTT.

The J gene is TRBJ2-2, the V gene TRBV30; D may be TRBD2 (6 bases). The germline gives CDR1 GTSNPN, CDR2 SVGIG (reference sequence). V was pared by 7 bases and J by 2 bases, with 14 bases between. CDR3 size: 14 residues. The CDR3 DNA is TGTGCCTCGCCGCGGGGCGCCAACACCGGGGAGCTGTTTTTT. This encodes CASPRGANTGELFF.

CDR3 sequence reads: CASSTSTNEKLFF. The CDR3 DNA sequence: TGTGCCAGCAGCACATCAACTAATGAAAAACTGTTTTTT. The gene calls are TRBV5-4 and TRBJ1-4; D remains ambiguous. The V and J ends lost 4 bases and 0 bases respectively, with 4 bases between them. The CDR3 extends over 13 amino acids. Per germline, CDR1 SGHNT and CDR2 YYREEE (reference sequence).

Details on this clone: Other DNA sequences of this sample code for an identical CDR3. The chain is built from TRBV6-6 and TRBJ2-7; 9 positions match TRBD1. The germline V gene has CDR1 MNHNY and CDR2 SVGAGI (reference sequence). The trim removed 2 bases at V and 5 bases at J, leaving 7 bases unmatched. The CDR3 length is 15 residues. CDR3 loop: CASSYPGQGINEQYF. The CDR3 nucleotides are TGTGCCAGCAGTTACCCGGGACAGGGTATCAACGAGCAGTACTTC.

A few counts support this clone. This chain connects TRBV5-3 to TRBJ1-1; no firm D call. TRBV5-3 belongs to the ORF category, with a function that is uncertain. Deletions cut 4 bases from V and 9 bases from J, with 22 bases between. This CDR3 is 15 amino acids long. The CDR3 DNA is TGTGCCAGAAGCCCATCGGGTATTGACGGCGGGCAAGCTTTCTTT. It yields the protein CARSPSGIDGGQAFF.

The chain couples TRBV19 to TRBJ2-2; D unresolved. V was pared by 7 bases and J by 1 base, with 10 bases between. The CDR3 totals 14 residues. Per germline, CDR1 LNHDA and CDR2 SQIVND (reference sequence). CDR3 DNA: TGTGCCAGTAAGAACAGAGTGAACACCGGGGAGCTGTTTTTT. It codes for CASKNRVNTGELFF. The whole variable domain, filled in from reference TRBV19 and TRBJ2-2, reads DGGITQSPKYLFRKEGQNVTLSCEQNLNHDAMYWYRQDPGQGLRLIYYSQIVNDFQKGDIAEGYSVSREKKESFPLTVTSAQKNPTAFYLCASKNRVNTGELFFGEGSRLTVL.

The rearrangement links TRBV5-5 to TRBJ1-2; tentative D call: TRBD1 (5 bases). V lost 0 bases to trimming and J lost 1 base, with 10 bases between them. Germline V gives CDR1 SGHKS, CDR2 YYEKEE (reference sequence). CDR3 length: 15 amino acids. CDR3 sequence: CASSLGPDSNYGYTF. CDR3 DNA: TGTGCCAGCAGCTTGGGTCCCGACAGTAACTATGGCTACACCTTC.

The chain joins TRBV7-3 to TRBJ2-2; 8 bases line up with TRBD1. The CDR3 spans 16 residues. Germline V gives CDR1 SGHTA, CDR2 FQGTGA. The V segment lost 5 bases and the J segment 1 base; nucleotides outside the gene matches: 6. The CDR3 sequence is CASSASGGWNTGELFF. The CDR3 DNA is TGTGCCAGCAGCGCCTCAGGGGGCTGGAACACCGGGGAGCTGTTTTTT.

The V and J genes are TRBV27 and TRBJ2-6; possibly TRBD1 for D (5 bases). Per germline, CDR1 MNHEY and CDR2 SMNVEV (reference sequence). Trimming removed 3 bases at V and 2 bases at J, with 8 bases between. The CDR3 extends over 15 amino acids. CDR3 nucleotides: TGTGCCAGCAGTTTTGGACACGCTGGGGCCAACGTCCTGACTTTC. Its protein product is CASSFGHAGANVLTF.

V is TRBV29-1 and J is TRBJ2-7; D gene unclear. Trimming took off 4 bases at V and 4 bases at J, with 14 bases between the two ends. This CDR3 has 13 residues. Germline V gene data show CDR1 as SQVTM and CDR2 as ANQGSEA. CDR3 sequence reads: CSVVVPSQYEQYF. DNA of the CDR3: TGCAGCGTTGTTGTACCCAGTCAGTACGAGCAGTACTTC.

This clone was seen once. The chain links TRBV23-1 to TRBJ1-6; D is ambiguous. TRBV23-1 is an ORF, with its function uncertain. V was clipped by 4 bases and J by 0 bases, with 19 bases between them. The CDR3 has 19 amino acids. Here the CDR3 DNA reads TGCGCCAGCAGTCGAGTCAGCCCCGAACCTAGCTCCTATAATTCACCCCTCCACTTT. Translation: CASSRVSPEPSSYNSPLHF.

V usage is TRBV19 and J usage is TRBJ1-1, with a tentative D call TRBD1 (5 bases). V lost 10 bases to trimming and J lost 4 bases, with 22 bases between them. This CDR3 contains 15 residues. CDR1 and CDR2 from the germline V gene are LNHDA and SQIVND (reference sequence). The CDR3 DNA reads TGTGCCACCCTAACATGGGGGGGAGAGGGCACTGAAGCTTTCTTT. This gives the protein CATLTWGGEGTEAFF.

V gene TRBV30 combines with J gene TRBJ1-2; D gene unclear. The V gene lost 0 bases and the J gene lost 3 bases, with 5 bases spanning the gap. Germline CDR1 and CDR2: GTSNPN and SVGIG (reference sequence). The CDR3 consists of 12 residues. The CDR3 here is CAWSVYYYGYTF. DNA of the CDR3: TGTGCCTGGAGTGTATACTACTATGGCTACACCTTC. Combining the CDR3 with reference TRBV30 and TRBJ1-2 gives the whole variable domain SQTIHQWPATLVQPVGSPLSLECTVEGTSNPNLYWYRQAAGRGLQLLFYSVGIGQISSEVPQNLSASRPQDRQFILSSKKLLLSDSGFYLCAWSVYYYGYTFGSGTRLTVV.

In its sample, this clone was seen once. The chain links TRBV6-6 to TRBJ1-1, with TRBD1 matching over 9 bases. CDR1 and CDR2 (germline): MNHNY, SVGAGI (reference sequence). This CDR3 is built from 13 residues. Trimming at V came to 6 bases and at J to 4 bases, leaving 3 bases not matched to a gene. This CDR3 is CASRVQGATEAFF. CDR3 nucleotide sequence: TGTGCCAGCAGAGTACAGGGGGCCACTGAAGCTTTCTTT.

V and J are TRBV9 and TRBJ1-1; a possible D gene is TRBD1 (6 bases). Trimming took 0 bases from V and 1 from J, leaving 19 bases between them. The germline CDR1 and CDR2 sequences are SGDLS and YYNGEE. CDR3 size: 18 residues. The CDR3 region has the DNA TGTGCCAGCAGCGTAGCGGGGTTAGCCGAACAGGGGAACACTGAAGCTTTCTTT. Its translation is CASSVAGLAEQGNTEAFF.